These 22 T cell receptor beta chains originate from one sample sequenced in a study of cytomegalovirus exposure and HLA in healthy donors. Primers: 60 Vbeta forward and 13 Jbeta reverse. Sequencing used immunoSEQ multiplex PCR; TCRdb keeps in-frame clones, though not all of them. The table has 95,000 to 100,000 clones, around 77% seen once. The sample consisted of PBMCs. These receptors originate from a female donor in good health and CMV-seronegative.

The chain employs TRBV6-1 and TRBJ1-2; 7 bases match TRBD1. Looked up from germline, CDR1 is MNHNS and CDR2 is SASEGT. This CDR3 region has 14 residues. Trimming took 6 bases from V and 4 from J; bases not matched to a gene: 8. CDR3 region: CASRRDSSPYGYTF. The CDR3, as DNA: TGTGCCAGCAGGAGGGACAGTAGTCCCTATGGCTACACCTTC.

CDR3 sequence reads: CASSEGTLAGYQETQYF. In DNA, the CDR3 is TGTGCCAGCAGCGAGGGAACACTAGCGGGGTACCAAGAGACCCAGTACTTC. This sequence joins TRBV9 and TRBJ2-5; 10 positions match TRBD2. Germline CDR1 SGDLS, CDR2 YYNGEE. CDR3 length equals 17 residues. V gave up 3 bases and J gave up 0 bases; unmatched junction bases: 8.

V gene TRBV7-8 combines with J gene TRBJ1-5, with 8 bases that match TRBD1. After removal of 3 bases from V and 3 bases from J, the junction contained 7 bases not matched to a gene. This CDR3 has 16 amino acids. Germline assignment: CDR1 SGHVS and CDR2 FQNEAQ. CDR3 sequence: CASSFIQGASNQPQHF. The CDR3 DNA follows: TGTGCCAGCAGCTTTATTCAGGGGGCGTCCAATCAGCCCCAGCATTTT.

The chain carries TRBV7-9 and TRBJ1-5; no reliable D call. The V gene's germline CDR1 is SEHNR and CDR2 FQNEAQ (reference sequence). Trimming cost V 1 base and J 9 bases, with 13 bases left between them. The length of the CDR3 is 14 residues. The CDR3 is CASSLEEAMPPQHF. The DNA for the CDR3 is TGTGCCAGCAGCTTAGAGGAGGCCATGCCGCCCCAGCATTTT.

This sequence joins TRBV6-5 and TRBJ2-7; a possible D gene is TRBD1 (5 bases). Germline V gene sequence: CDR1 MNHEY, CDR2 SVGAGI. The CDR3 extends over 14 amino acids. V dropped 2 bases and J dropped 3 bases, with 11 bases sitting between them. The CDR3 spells CASSYGGQGYEQYF. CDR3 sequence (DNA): TGTGCCAGCAGTTACGGTGGTCAGGGCTACGAGCAGTACTTC.

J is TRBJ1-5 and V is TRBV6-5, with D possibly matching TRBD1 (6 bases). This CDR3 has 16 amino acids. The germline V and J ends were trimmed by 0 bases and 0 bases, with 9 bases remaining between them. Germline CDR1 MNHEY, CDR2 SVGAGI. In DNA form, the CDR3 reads TGTGCCAGCAGTTACTCGGGAGGGGGTAGCAATCAGCCCCAGCATTTT. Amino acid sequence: CASSYSGGGSNQPQHF.

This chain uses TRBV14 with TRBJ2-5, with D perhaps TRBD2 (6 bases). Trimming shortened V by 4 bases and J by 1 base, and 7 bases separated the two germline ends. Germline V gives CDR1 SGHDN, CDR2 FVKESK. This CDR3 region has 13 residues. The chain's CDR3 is CASSPGLQETQYF. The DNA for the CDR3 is TGTGCCAGCAGCCCGGGACTCCAAGAGACCCAGTACTTC.

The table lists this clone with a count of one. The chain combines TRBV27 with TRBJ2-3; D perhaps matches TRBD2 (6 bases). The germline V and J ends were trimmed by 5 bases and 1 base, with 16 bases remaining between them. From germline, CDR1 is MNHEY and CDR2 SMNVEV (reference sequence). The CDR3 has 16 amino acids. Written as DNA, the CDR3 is TGTGCCAGCAGTCTCCTCCGGTCTAGCGGCACAGATACGCAGTATTTT. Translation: CASSLLRSSGTDTQYF.

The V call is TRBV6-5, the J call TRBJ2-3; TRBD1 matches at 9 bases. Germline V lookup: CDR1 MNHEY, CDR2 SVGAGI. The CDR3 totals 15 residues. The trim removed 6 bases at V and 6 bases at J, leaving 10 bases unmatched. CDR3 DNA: TGTGCCAGCAGACGTATCACAGGGGGCGAGGATACGCAGTATTTT. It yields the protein CASRRITGGEDTQYF.

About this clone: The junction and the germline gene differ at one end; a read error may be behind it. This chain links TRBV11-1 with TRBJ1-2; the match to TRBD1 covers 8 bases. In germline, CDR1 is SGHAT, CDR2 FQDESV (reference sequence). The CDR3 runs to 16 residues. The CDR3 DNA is TGTGCCAGCAGCTTAGAGGGCACCGGGACAGGATATGGCTACGCCTTC. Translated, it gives CASSLEGTGTGYGYAF.

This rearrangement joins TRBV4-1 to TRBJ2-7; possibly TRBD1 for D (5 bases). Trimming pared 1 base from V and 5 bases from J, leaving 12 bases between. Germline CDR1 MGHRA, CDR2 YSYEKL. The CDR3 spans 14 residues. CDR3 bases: TGCGCCAGCAGCCAAGGGGGCAGGGAAGACGAGCAGTACTTC. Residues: CASSQGGREDEQYF.

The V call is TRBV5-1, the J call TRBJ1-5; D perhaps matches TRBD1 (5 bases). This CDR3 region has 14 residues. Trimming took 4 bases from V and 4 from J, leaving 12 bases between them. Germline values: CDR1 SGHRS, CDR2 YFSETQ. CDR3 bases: TGCGCCAGCAGCGCGGGGGTAAATAATCAGCCCCAGCATTTT. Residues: CASSAGVNNQPQHF.

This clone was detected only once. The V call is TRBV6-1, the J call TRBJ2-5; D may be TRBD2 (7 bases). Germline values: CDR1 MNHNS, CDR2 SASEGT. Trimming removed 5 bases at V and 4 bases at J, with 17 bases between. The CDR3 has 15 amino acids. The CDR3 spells CASSNREGWGETQYF. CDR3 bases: TGTGCCAGCAGTAACAGGGAGGGATGGGGAGAGACCCAGTACTTC.

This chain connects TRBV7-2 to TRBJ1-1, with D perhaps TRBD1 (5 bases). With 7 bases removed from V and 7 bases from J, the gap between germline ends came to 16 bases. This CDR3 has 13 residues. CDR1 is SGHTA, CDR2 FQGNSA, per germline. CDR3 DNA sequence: TGTGCCAGCAACTCCAGGGTCGGGGGTGAAGCTTTCTTT. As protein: CASNSRVGGEAFF.

The CDR3 DNA sequence: TGTGCCAGTAGTCCCGTGGGGGGGCGCAGCGACGAGCAGTACTTC. Amino acids: CASSPVGGRSDEQYF. This chain uses TRBV19 with TRBJ2-7; tentative D call: TRBD2 (7 bases). The CDR3 is 15 amino acids. Germline CDR1 reads LNHDA; CDR2 reads SQIVND (reference sequence). Trimming pared 5 bases from V and 5 bases from J, leaving 19 bases between.

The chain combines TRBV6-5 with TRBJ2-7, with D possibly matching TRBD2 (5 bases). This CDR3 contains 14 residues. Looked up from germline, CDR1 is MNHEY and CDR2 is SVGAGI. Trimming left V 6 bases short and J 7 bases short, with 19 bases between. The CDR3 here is CASRRPGGPGEQYF. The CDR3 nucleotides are TGTGCCAGCAGGCGTCCAGGTGGGCCGGGAGAGCAGTACTTC.

Here the CDR3 reads CASSLGVGTGGTGNTIYF. For the CDR3, the DNA is TGTGCCAGCAGCTTAGGGGTCGGGACAGGGGGAACTGGAAACACCATATATTTT. V is TRBV7-2 and J is TRBJ1-3; 11 bases match TRBD1. The germline V gene encodes CDR1 SGHTA and CDR2 FQGNSA. V was clipped by 1 base and J by 2 bases; unmatched bases: 7. The length of the CDR3 is 18 residues.

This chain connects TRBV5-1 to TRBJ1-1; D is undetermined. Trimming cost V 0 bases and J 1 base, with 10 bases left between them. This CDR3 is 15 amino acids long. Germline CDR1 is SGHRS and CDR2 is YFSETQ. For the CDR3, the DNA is TGCGCCAGCAGCTTGGAGTGGGCCCAGAACACTGAAGCTTTCTTT. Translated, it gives CASSLEWAQNTEAFF.

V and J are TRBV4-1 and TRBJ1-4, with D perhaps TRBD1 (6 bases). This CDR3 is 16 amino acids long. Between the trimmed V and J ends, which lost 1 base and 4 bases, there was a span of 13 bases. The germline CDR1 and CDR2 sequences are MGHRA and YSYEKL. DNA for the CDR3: TGCGCCAGCAGCCAAGGGCAGAACAGGGATAATGAAAAACTGTTTTTT. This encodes CASSQGQNRDNEKLFF.

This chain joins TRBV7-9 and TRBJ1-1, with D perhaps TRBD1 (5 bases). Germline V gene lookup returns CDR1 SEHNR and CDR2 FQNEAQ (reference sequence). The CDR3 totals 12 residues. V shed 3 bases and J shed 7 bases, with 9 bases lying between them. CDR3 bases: TGTGCCAGCAGCTTCACAGGCAATGAAGCTTTCTTT. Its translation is CASSFTGNEAFF.

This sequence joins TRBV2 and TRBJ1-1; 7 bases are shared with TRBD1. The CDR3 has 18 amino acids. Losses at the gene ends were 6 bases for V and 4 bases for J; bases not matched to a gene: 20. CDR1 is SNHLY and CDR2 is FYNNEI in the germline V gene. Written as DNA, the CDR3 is TGTGCCAGCAGAGGAGCTAGACAGGGTGGGTTTTTGGGCACTGAAGCTTTCTTT. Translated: CASRGARQGGFLGTEAFF.

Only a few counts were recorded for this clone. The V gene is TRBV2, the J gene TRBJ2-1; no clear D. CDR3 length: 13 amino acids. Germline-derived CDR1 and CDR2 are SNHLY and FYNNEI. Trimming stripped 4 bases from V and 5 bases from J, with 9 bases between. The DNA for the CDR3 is TGTGCCAGCAGTGCCAGGTTTAACAATGAGCAGTTCTTC. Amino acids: CASSARFNNEQFF.